This T cell receptor beta chain was sequenced for a study of CD8+CD57+ T cells in acquired aplastic anemia. Sequencing involved patients with CD8+CD57+ cell expansion previously shown by flow cytometry. Per germline, CDR1 SEHNR and CDR2 FQNEAQ (reference sequence). The CDR3 has 14 residues. Trimming removed 7 bases at V and 4 bases at J, with 16 bases between. Genomic DNA acted as the template from which TCR beta VDJ combination and CDR3 sequence profiling were carried out. MiXCR was run by TCRdb on the reads, yielding one entry per CDR3 protein. Counted here are roughly 240,000 distinct CDR3 sequences, about 44% occurring once; the ten biggest clones make up over 7.5%.

This clonotype was obtained from a human donor with aplastic anemia. The rearrangement links TRBV7-9 to TRBJ1-2, with a possible D match to TRBD1 (5 bases). The sample was sorted CD4+, CD8+, or CD8+CD57+ T cells (not recorded which) from PBMCs. CDR3 in amino acids: CASTERGSSYGYTF. The CDR3 region has the DNA TGTGCCAGCACCGAACGGGGGAGCTCCTATGGCTACACCTTC.